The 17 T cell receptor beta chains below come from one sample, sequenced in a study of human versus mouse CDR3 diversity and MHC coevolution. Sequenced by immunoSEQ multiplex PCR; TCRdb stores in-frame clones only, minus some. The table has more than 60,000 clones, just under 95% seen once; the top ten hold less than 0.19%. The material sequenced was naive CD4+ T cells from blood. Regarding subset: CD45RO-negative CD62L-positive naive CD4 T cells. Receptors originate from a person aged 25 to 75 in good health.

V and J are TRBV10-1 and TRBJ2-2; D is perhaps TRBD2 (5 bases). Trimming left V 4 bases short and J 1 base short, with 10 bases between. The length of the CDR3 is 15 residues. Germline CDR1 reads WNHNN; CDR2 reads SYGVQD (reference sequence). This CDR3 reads CASSATRGNTGELFF. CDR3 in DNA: TGCGCCAGCAGTGCTACTCGGGGGAACACCGGGGAGCTGTTTTTT.

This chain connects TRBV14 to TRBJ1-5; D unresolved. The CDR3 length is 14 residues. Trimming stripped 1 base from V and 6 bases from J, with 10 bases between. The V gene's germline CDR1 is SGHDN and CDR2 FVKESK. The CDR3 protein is CASSQGAGGQPQHF. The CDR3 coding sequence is TGTGCCAGCAGCCAAGGGGCGGGCGGTCAGCCCCAGCATTTT. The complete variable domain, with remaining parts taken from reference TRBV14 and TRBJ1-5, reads EAGVTQFPSHSVIEKGQTVTLRCDPISGHDNLYWYRRVMGKEIKFLLHFVKESKQDESGMPNNRFLAERTGGTYSTLKVQPAELEDSGVYFCASSQGAGGQPQHFGDGTRLSIL.

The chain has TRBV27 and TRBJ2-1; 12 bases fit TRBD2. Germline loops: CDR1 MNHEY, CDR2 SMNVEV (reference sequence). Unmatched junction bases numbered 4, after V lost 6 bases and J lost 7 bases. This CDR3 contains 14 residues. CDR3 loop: CASSRTSGVNEQFF. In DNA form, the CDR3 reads TGTGCCAGCAGCAGGACTAGCGGGGTTAATGAGCAGTTCTTC.

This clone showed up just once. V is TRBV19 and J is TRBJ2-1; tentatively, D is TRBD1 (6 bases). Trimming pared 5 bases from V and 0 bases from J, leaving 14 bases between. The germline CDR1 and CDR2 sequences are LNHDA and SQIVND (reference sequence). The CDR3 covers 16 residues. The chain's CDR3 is CASSPQTGDSYNEQFF. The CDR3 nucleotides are TGTGCCAGTAGTCCCCAGACAGGAGACTCCTACAATGAGCAGTTCTTC.

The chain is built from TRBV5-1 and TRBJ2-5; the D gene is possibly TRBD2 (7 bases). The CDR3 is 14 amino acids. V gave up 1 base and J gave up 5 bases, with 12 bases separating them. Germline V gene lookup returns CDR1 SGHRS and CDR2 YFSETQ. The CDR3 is CASSLPGGGETQYF. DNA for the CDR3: TGCGCCAGCAGCTTGCCGGGGGGCGGGGAGACCCAGTACTTC.

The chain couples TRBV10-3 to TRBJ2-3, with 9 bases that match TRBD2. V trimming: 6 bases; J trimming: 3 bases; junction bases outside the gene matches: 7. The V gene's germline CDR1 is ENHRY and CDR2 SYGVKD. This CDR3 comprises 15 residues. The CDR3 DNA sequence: TGTGCCATCAGACCCGGGACTAGCCCAACAGATACGCAGTATTTT. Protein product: CAIRPGTSPTDTQYF.

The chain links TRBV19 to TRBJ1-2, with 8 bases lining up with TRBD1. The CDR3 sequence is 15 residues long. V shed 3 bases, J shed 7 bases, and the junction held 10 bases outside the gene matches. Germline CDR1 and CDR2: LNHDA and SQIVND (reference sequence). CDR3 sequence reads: CASSIGGRGPVGYTF. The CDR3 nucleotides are TGTGCCAGTAGTATTGGTGGCAGGGGGCCGGTTGGCTACACCTTC.

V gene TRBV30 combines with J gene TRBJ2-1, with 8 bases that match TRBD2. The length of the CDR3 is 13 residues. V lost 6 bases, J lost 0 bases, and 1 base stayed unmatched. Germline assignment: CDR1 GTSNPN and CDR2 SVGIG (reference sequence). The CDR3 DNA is TGTGCCTGTAGCGGGAACTCCTACAATGAGCAGTTCTTC. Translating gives CACSGNSYNEQFF.

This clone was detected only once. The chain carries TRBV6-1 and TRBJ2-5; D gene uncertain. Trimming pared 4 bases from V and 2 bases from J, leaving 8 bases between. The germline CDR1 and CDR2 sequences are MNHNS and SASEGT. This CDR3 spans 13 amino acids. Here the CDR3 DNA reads TGTGCCAGCAGTGTACAAATTCAAGAGACCCAGTACTTC. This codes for CASSVQIQETQYF.

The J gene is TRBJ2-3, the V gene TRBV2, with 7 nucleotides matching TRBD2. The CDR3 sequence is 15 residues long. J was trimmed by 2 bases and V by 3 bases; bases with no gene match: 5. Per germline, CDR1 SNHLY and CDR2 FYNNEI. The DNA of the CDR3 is TGTGCCAGCAGTGAGGAAGCGGGGACCACAGATACGCAGTATTTT. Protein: CASSEEAGTTDTQYF. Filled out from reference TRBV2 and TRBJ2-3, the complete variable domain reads EPEVTQTPSHQVTQMGQEVILRCVPISNHLYFYWYRQILGQKVEFLVSFYNNEISEKSEIFDDQFSVERPDGSNFTLKIRSTKLEDSAMYFCASSEEAGTTDTQYFGPGTRLTVL.

CDR3 bases: TGTGCCAGCAGTTCATCAGGTTACTTGCCCAATGACCAACTCCACTACAATGAGCAGTTCTTC. Its translation is CASSSSGYLPNDQLHYNEQFF. The chain recombines TRBV28 with TRBJ2-1; D gene ambiguous. The CDR3 is 21 residues long. Between the trimmed V and J ends, which lost 4 bases and 3 bases, there was a span of 31 bases. Germline CDR1 reads MDHEN; CDR2 reads SYDVKM.

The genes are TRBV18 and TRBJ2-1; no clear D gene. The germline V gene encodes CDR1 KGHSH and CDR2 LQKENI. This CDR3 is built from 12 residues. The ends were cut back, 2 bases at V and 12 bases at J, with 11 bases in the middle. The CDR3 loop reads CASSPNDSGQFF. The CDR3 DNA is TGTGCCAGCTCACCAAATGATTCCGGGCAGTTCTTC.

The CDR3 loop reads CASSLGPSGGADTQYF. Here the CDR3 DNA reads TGTGCCAGCAGCTTAGGGCCTAGCGGGGGGGCGGATACGCAGTATTTT. The rearrangement joins TRBV11-2 to TRBJ2-3; 12 positions match TRBD2. CDR1 and CDR2 from the germline V gene are SGHAT and FQNNGV. With V trimmed by 1 base and J by 6 bases, 5 bases remained unmatched. CDR3 length: 16 amino acids.

The chain's CDR3 is CASSSHRVYNSPLHF. For the CDR3, the DNA is TGTGCCAGCAGTTCCCACAGGGTTTACAATTCACCCCTCCACTTT. The chain is built from TRBV28 and TRBJ1-6; D may be TRBD1 (6 bases). CDR1 is MDHEN, CDR2 SYDVKM, per germline. Deletions cut 4 bases from V and 7 bases from J, with 14 bases between. This CDR3 is 15 amino acids long. Variable domain in full (rest from reference TRBV28 and TRBJ1-6): DVKVTQSSRYLVKRTGEKVFLECVQDMDHENMFWYRQDPGLGLRLIYFSYDVKMKEKGDIPEGYSVSREKKERFSLILESASTNQTSMYLCASSSHRVYNSPLHFGNGTRLTVT.

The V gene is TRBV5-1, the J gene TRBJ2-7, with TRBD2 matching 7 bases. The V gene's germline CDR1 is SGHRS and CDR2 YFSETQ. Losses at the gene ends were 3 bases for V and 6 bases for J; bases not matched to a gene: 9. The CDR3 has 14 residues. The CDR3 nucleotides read TGCGCCAGCAGCTCGACGACTAGCATCCCCGAGCAGTACTTC. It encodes CASSSTTSIPEQYF.

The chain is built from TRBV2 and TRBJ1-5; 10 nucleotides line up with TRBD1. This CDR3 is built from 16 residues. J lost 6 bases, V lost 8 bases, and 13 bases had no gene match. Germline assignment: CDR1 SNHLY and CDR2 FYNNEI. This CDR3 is CASSTSDRGRSQPQHF. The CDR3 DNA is TGTGCCAGCTCTACCTCCGACAGGGGGCGAAGTCAGCCCCAGCATTTT.

The CDR3 reads CASSQPGGLGLAGTYEQYF. The DNA for the CDR3 is TGCGCCAGCAGCCAACCCGGAGGTCTAGGACTAGCGGGGACCTACGAGCAGTACTTC. This chain uses TRBV4-1 with TRBJ2-7, with 12 bases fitting TRBD2. Germline trimming cut 2 bases from V and 2 bases from J; bases unmatched to any gene: 13. The CDR3 is 19 amino acids. Germline-derived CDR1 and CDR2 are MGHRA and YSYEKL.